This T cell receptor (beta chain) was sequenced in a study of blood T cell repertoires in COVID-19. In the study overall: The cDNA or gDNA used as material had been derived from T cells, B-cell-depleted T cells, or PBMCs.

Assay used: immunoSEQ multiplex PCR; TCRdb lists only in-frame clones, some missing. The repertoire holds about 32,000 clones, with 80% to 90% as singletons. The sample taken for sequencing was peripheral blood. The sequence came from a woman of 80 years or more with active or convalescent COVID-19.

The CDR3 loop is CASSRRGSGRDNIQYF. CDR3 DNA sequence: TGTGCCAGCAGCCGTCGGGGGAGCGGGAGAGATAACATTCAGTACTTC. The chain couples TRBV6-2 or TRBV6-3 to TRBJ2-4; 8 bases map to TRBD2. Germline values: CDR1 MNHEY, CDR2 SVGEGT. The CDR3 sequence is 16 residues long. The V gene end was trimmed by 6 bases and the J gene end by 7 bases; junction bases not matched to a gene: 14.